This entry describes one T cell receptor (beta chain). The source of the sample is a study of blood T cell repertoires in COVID-19. Authors' data handling: Reference gene primers were amplified, and this amplification served to estimate nucleated cell counts. Using immunoSEQ multiplex PCR, the repertoire was profiled, and TCRdb retains in-frame clones only, with some absent. The V and J calls and clone size are taken from that table; D and trimming were inferred from the DNA. Of nearly 300,000 clones in the sample, approximately 89% were seen once. Trimming took 2 bases from V and 7 from J, leaving 14 bases between them. The V gene's germline CDR1 is MNHEY and CDR2 SMNVEV (reference sequence). The CDR3 has 15 amino acids.

This TCR derives from a woman under 40 who had recovered from COVID-19. Sequenced sample: peripheral blood. V gene TRBV27 combines with J gene TRBJ1-4; no clear D. CDR3 nucleotides: TGTGCCAGCAGTTTACTCGGGCGGGGAGGTGAAAAACTGTTTTTT. This translates into CASSLLGRGGEKLFF. Supplemented by reference TRBV27 and TRBJ1-4, the full variable domain reads EAQVTQNPRYLITVTGKKLTVTCSQNMNHEYMSWYRQDPGLGLRQIYYSMNVEVTDKGDVPEGYKVSRKEKRNFPLILESPSPNQTSLYFCASSLLGRGGEKLFFGSGTQLSVL.